This TCR beta chain originates from a study of graft-versus-host responses after intestinal transplantation. Produced via immunoSEQ multiplex PCR; TCRdb's table is partial and in-frame only. The data contain roughly 97,000 clones, approximately 90% of them singletons. CDR1 MNHEY and CDR2 SVGAGI come from the germline V gene. V was trimmed by 6 bases and J by 3 bases, leaving 8 bases between them. The CDR3 has 13 amino acids. This TCR was sampled from a human patient who received an intestinal transplant, so some T cells may come from the graft donor. This rearrangement joins TRBV6-5 to TRBJ2-2, with unresolved D. The sample was PBMCs, taken around 68 weeks after intestinal transplant. As DNA, the CDR3 is TGTGCCAGCAGGAACAGTTACACCGGGGAGCTGTTTTTT. This translates into CASRNSYTGELFF.